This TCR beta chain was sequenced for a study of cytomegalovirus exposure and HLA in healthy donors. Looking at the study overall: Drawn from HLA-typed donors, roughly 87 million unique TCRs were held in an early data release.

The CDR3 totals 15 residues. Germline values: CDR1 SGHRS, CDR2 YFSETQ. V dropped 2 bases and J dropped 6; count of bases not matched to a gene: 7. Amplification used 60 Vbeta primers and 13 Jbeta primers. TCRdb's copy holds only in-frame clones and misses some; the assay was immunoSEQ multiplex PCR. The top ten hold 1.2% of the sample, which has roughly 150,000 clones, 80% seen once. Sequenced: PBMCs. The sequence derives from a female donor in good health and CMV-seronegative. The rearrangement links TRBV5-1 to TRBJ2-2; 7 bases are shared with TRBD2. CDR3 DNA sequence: TGCGCCAGCAGCTTACAAAGACTAGCATCCGGGGAGCTGTTTTTT. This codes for CASSLQRLASGELFF.